This T cell receptor beta chain was found in a study of Ad26.COV2.S vaccination and SARS-CoV-2 variants. V was clipped by 8 bases and J by 7 bases, with 17 bases between them. The CDR3 is 13 residues long. TCRdb's copy holds only in-frame clones and misses some; the assay was immunoSEQ multiplex PCR. The repertoire consists of 300,000 to 350,000 clones, with roughly 90% occurring once and the leading ten covering 5.5% to 7%. This clone was detected a few times. Treatment given: around 19 received Ad26.COV2.S at low or high dose, single or two shots; 5 received placebo; per-sample allocation not given. On day 63 after the first injection, vaccine and placebo recipients gave samples. An adult donor aged 18-55 years was enrolled in Boston.

The chain uses TRBV12-3 or TRBV12-4 and TRBJ1-2; the D gene is possibly TRBD1 (5 bases). Sequencing was performed on peripheral blood, taken in a trial of Ad26.COV2.S vaccine versus placebo. The TCR sequence derives from a person aged 18 to 65 who received the Ad26.COV2.S COVID-19 vaccine or a placebo. The CDR3 sequence is CASGRVMVGGYTF. As DNA, the CDR3 is TGTGCCAGCGGCAGGGTGATGGTTGGTGGCTACACCTTC.